The T cell receptor (beta chain) described here comes from a study of CD8 T cells in Susac syndrome. Study results and limitations: As the study acknowledged, the number of individuals in its TCR sequencing and HLA analysis was relatively small.

As concerns this clonotype: The target antigen is unknown.

From blood CD8+ and CD4+ T cells, the TCR beta chain was sequenced. The authors negatively isolated CD8+ and CD4+ T cells and FACS-enriched TEMRA cells. Random hexamers were used to reverse transcribe about 0.5 to 1 ug of RNA. TCRdb re-called the immunoSEQ multiplex PCR reads through MiXCR, storing one row per CDR3 protein. The sample lists 100,000 to 150,000 distinct CDR3 sequences, approximately 96% occurring once. This CDR3 spans 14 amino acids. Trimming left V 6 bases short and J 5 bases short, with 17 bases between. The sequenced sample consisted of CD4+ T cells from PBMCs. This receptor was taken from a human donor in good health. The V gene is TRBV12-3 or TRBV12-4, the J gene TRBJ2-7; D is unclear. CDR3 sequence reads: CASSPGLELHEQYF. CDR3 nucleotide sequence: TGTGCCAGCAGCCCTGGGCTAGAGCTCCACGAGCAGTACTTC.